This T cell receptor (beta chain) is from a study of cytomegalovirus exposure and HLA in healthy donors. Study-level findings and limits: Under in vitro conditions, a few CMV-associated chains were confirmed as specific for CMV antigens.

Produced via immunoSEQ multiplex PCR; TCRdb's table is partial and in-frame only. Seen here are 150,000 to 180,000 clones, 75% to 90% observed once, and the top ten hold around 24%. Points on this clone: Its antigen remains unidentified. Other DNA sequences from this sample encode an identical CDR3 as well.

The CDR3 sequence is 15 residues long. CDR1 is SGHRS, CDR2 YFSETQ, per germline. J lost 2 bases, V lost 0 bases, and 0 bases had no gene match. The rearrangement links TRBV5-1 to TRBJ2-7; 12 bases match TRBD2. The source material was PBMCs. The clonotype originates from a man in his late teens or twenties in good health and CMV-seropositive. The CDR3 region has the DNA TGCGCCAGCAGCTTGGGGACTAGCGGGACCTACGAGCAGTACTTC. It yields the protein CASSLGTSGTYEQYF.